The entry that follows covers one T cell receptor beta chain sequence. The data stem from a study of blood T cells in healthy people across ages. Germline assignment: CDR1 SGHKS and CDR2 YYEKEE (reference sequence). The CDR3 has 15 residues. V lost 5 bases, J lost 9 bases, and 18 bases lay in between. Using a J-beta primer mix together with a sample-barcoded 5' primer, a second PCR was run for roughly 7 to 11 cycles. A single record per CDR3 protein comes from TCRdb applying MiXCR to the 5' RACE reads. The sample yields fewer than 2 million distinct CDR3 sequences, roughly 43% seen once. V and J are TRBV5-5 and TRBJ1-6; unclear D gene. The sequence was collected from a human donor in good health. The sequencing sample was made of blood. For the CDR3, the DNA is TGTGCCAGCAGTTCAAAGGGCCAAGAGGGTTCACCCCTCCACTTT. Residues: CASSSKGQEGSPLHF. The whole variable domain, filled in from reference TRBV5-5 and TRBJ1-6, reads DAGVTQSPTHLIKTRGQQVTLRCSPISGHKSVSWYQQVLGQGPQFIFQYYEKEERGRGNFPDRFSARQFPNYSSELNVNALLLGDSALYLCASSSKGQEGSPLHFGNGTRLTVT.